This T cell receptor (beta chain) originates from a study of vaccination and CD4 T cells after COVID-19. Study conclusions and caveats: The median count of SARS-CoV-2-reactive clonotypes rose from around 21 to 38, not significantly.

The treatment: roughly 10-day PBMC culture with coronavirus spike peptide pools or control peptides (ViraFEST assay). Using peptide pools, antigen-specific T cells were expanded in ViraFEST before TCRs were sequenced. Culture conditions combined around 2 million PBMCs per well with approximately 10 IU/ml IL-2 and 8.5 to 10 ug/ml peptide pools. From germline, CDR1 is WSHSY and CDR2 SAAADI. Trimming cost V 10 bases and J 7 bases, with 16 bases left between them. The CDR3 loop spans 12 amino acids. This clonotype has a handful of counts. Antigen unknown. Cultured CD4+ T cells had their DNA profiled by the Oncomine TCR Beta short-read assay. TCRdb analysed the PCR reads with MiXCR anew, one entry per CDR3 protein. The sample lists about 12,000 distinct CDR3 sequences, less than 55% occurring once.

The sequence was collected from a human donor who had recovered from COVID-19. The V gene is TRBV10-2, the J gene TRBJ1-2; D remains unclear. Sample: CD4+ T cells from blood, cultured in vitro. CDR3 sequence: CATGIPRGGYTF. DNA for the CDR3: TGCGCCACCGGGATCCCTCGGGGTGGCTACACCTTC.